The sample holds many counts of the clone carrying this T cell receptor (beta chain). The target antigen is unknown. The data stem from a study of T-cell reconstitution after alpha-beta-depleted transplantation in children. General study findings and limits: The study reportedly traced alpha-beta T cells about two months after transplant to several hundred expanded graft clones. Surviving recipient T cells and thymic progenitors underlay high day-60 TCRbeta diversity in some patients. The main origin of T-cell counts and diversity one year after transplant was newly produced T cells.

Molecular barcoding with unique molecular identifiers was used for the TCRbeta library. TCRdb fed the PCR reads into MiXCR, producing one record per CDR3 protein. The sample has 280,000 or so distinct CDR3 sequences; under 14% are singletons. Trimming removed 1 base at V and 7 bases at J, with 14 bases between. The CDR3 is 15 residues long. Germline V gene sequence: CDR1 LNHNV, CDR2 YYDKDF (reference sequence). The gene calls are TRBV15 and TRBJ2-1; no clear D. The origin of this receptor is a male patient under 10 years old who had a stem cell transplant for chronic granulomatous disease, so the T cells may come from the graft donor. Sequenced here: peripheral blood, sampled 180 days after TCRalphabeta/CD19-depleted stem cell transplant. CDR3 nucleotides: TGTGCCACCAGCAGAGTGGGTAGCCGAAGTAATGAGCAGTTCTTC. Protein sequence: CATSRVGSRSNEQFF.